This section outlines one TCR beta chain sequence together with its context. These data come from a study of OX40 agonist ivuxolimab in advanced cancers. Study-wide context: Partial responses were achieved by three patients: one hepatocellular carcinoma, two cutaneous melanoma.

Clones were read by immunoSEQ multiplex PCR, and TCRdb kept only the in-frame ones, dropping some. The sample records about 70,000 clones, just over 85% being singletons. Between the trimmed V and J ends, which lost 1 base and 8 bases, there was a span of 26 bases. This CDR3 comprises 18 residues. CDR1 is MDHEN and CDR2 is SYDVKM in the germline V gene. The rearrangement joins TRBV28 to TRBJ2-5, with D perhaps given as TRBD1 or TRBD2 (6 bases each). This receptor was identified in an adult with an advanced solid tumor such as melanoma, head and neck, liver or kidney cancer. The sample here was CD4+ or CD8+ T cells sorted from blood, taken in a trial of the OX40 agonist ivuxolimab. The CDR3 loop reads CASSLSRGLGTIIQTQYF. In DNA, the CDR3 is TGTGCCAGCAGTTTATCCCGGGGGCTTGGCACAATAATACAAACCCAGTACTTC.